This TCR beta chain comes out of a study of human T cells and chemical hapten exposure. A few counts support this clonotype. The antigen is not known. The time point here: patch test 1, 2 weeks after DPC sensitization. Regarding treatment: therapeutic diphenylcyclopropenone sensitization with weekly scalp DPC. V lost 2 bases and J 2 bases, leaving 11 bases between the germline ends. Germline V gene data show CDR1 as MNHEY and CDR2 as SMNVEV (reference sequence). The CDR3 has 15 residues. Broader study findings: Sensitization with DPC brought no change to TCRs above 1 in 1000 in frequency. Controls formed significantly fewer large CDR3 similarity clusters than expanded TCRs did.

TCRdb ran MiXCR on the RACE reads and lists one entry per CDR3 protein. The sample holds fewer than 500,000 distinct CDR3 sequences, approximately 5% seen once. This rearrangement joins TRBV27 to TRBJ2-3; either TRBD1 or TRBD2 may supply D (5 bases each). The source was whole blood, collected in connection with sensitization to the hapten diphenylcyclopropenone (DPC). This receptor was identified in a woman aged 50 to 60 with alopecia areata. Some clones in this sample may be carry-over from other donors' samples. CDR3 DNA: TGTGCCAGCAGTTTAGCAGGGAGCCCCACAGATACGCAGTATTTT. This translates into CASSLAGSPTDTQYF.